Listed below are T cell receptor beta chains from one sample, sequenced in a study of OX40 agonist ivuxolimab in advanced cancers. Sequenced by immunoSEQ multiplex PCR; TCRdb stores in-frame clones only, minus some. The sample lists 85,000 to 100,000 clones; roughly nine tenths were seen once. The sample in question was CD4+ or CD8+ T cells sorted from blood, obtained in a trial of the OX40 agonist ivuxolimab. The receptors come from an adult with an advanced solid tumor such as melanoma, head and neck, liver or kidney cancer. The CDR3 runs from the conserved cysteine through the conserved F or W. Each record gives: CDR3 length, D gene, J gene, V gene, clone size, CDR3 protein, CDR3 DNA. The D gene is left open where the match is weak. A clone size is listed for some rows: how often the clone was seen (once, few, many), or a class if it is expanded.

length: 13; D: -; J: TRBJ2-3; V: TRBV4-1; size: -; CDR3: CASSQPDLGTQYF; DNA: TGCGCCAGCAGCCAGCCCGACTTGGGTACGCAGTATTTT
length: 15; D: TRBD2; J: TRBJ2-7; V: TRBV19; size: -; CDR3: CASSLLAGVNYEQYF; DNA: TGTGCCAGTAGTTTACTAGCGGGTGTTAACTACGAGCAGTACTTC
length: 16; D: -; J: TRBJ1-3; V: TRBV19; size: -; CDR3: CASSLDGSSSGNTIYF; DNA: TGTGCCAGTAGTTTGGACGGGAGCTCCTCTGGAAACACCATATATTTT
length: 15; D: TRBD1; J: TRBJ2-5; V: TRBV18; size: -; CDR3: CASSLTGTEQETQYF; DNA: TGTGCCAGCTCACTTACCGGGACAGAGCAAGAGACCCAGTACTTC
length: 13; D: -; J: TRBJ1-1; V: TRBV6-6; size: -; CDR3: CASSYSFRSEAFF; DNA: TGTGCCAGCAGTTACTCGTTCAGAAGTGAAGCTTTCTTT
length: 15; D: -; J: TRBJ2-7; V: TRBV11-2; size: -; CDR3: CASSLDSGLLYEQYF; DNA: TGTGCCAGCAGCTTAGATTCGGGATTACTCTACGAGCAGTACTTC
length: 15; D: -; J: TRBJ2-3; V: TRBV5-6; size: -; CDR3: CASSLAGLSTDTQYF; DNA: TGTGCCAGCAGCTTGGCGGGTCTTAGCACAGATACGCAGTATTTT
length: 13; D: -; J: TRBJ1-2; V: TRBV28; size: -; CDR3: CASSLNRARGYTF; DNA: TGTGCCAGCAGTTTAAACAGGGCCAGGGGCTACACCTTC
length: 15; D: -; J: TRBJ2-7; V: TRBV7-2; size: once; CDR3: CASSNKAPPEYEQYF; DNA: TGTGCCAGCAGCAATAAGGCCCCCCCAGAATACGAGCAGTACTTC
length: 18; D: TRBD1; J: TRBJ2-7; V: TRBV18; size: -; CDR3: CASSPGTGGAWATYEQYF; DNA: TGTGCCAGCTCACCGGGGACAGGGGGCGCTTGGGCTACCTACGAGCAGTACTTC
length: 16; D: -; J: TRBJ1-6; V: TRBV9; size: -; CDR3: CASSPRDTSYNSPLHF; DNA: TGTGCCAGCAGCCCCCGGGACACTTCTTATAATTCACCCCTCCACTTT
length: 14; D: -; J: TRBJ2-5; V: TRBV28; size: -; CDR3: CASSGDVLGETQYF; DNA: TGTGCCAGCAGTGGAGACGTCTTGGGGGAGACCCAGTACTTC
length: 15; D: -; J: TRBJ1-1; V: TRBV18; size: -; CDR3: CASSPFDSLNTEAFF; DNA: TGTGCCAGCTCACCATTTGACAGCCTGAACACTGAAGCTTTCTTT
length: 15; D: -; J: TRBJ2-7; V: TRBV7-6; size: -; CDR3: CASSLGADFNYEQYF; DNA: TGTGCCAGCAGCTTAGGGGCAGACTTTAACTACGAGCAGTACTTC
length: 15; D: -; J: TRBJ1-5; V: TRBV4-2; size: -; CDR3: CASSPREVVSQPQHF; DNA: TGTGCCAGCAGCCCACGCGAGGTGGTGAGCCAGCCCCAGCATTTT
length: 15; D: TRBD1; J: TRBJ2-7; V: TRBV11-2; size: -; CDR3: CASSLAQGVAYEQYF; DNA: TGTGCCAGCAGCTTAGCTCAGGGGGTTGCCTACGAGCAGTACTTC
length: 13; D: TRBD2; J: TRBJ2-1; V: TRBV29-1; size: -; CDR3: CSVEWVSGGEQFF; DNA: TGCAGCGTTGAATGGGTAAGCGGGGGTGAGCAGTTCTTC
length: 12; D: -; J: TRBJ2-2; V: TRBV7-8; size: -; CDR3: CASSLWSGELFF; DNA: TGTGCCAGCAGCTTATGGTCCGGGGAGCTGTTTTTT
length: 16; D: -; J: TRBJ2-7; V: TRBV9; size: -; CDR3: CASSASVGRGGYEQYF; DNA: TGTGCCAGCAGCGCGTCTGTCGGCAGGGGGGGATACGAGCAGTACTTC
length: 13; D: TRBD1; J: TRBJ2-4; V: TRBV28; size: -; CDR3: CASSLPGQNIQYF; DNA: TGTGCCAGCAGTTTACCGGGACAGAACATTCAGTACTTC
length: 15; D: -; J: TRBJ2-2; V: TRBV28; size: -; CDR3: CASSFPTMGTGELFF; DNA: TGTGCCAGCAGTTTCCCTACCATGGGGACCGGGGAGCTGTTTTTT
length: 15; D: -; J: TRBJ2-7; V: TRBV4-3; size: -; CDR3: CASSQVPLAGYEQYF; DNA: TGCGCCAGCAGCCAAGTTCCACTAGCAGGGTACGAGCAGTACTTC
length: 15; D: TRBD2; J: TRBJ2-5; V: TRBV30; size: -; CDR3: CAWGLGLAAQETQYF; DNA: TGTGCCTGGGGCCTGGGGCTAGCGGCACAAGAGACCCAGTACTTC
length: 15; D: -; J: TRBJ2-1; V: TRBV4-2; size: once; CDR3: CASSQDSVPYNEQFF; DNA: TGTGCCAGCAGCCAAGATAGCGTCCCCTACAATGAGCAGTTCTTC
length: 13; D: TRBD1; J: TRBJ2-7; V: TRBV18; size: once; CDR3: CASSRDRGPEQYF; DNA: TGTGCCAGCTCACGGGACAGGGGGCCCGAGCAGTACTTC
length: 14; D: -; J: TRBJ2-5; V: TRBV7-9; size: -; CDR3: CASSLGVVRETQYF; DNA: TGTGCCAGCAGCTTAGGGGTAGTTAGGGAGACCCAGTACTTC
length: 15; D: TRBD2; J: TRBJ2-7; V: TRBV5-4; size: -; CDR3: CASSFSTGGTYEQYF; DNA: TGTGCCAGCAGCTTCTCGACGGGAGGGACCTACGAGCAGTACTTC
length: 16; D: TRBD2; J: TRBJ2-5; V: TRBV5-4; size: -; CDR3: CASSLDGRVGQETQYF; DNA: TGTGCCAGCAGCTTGGACGGGAGGGTCGGGCAAGAGACCCAGTACTTC
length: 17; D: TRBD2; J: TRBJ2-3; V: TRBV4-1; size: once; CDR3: CASSQTERGVGTDTQYF; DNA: TGCGCCAGCAGCCAAACCGAGCGGGGAGTTGGCACAGATACGCAGTATTTT
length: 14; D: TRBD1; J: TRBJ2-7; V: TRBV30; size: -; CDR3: CAWRWGQGAGEQYF; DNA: TGTGCCTGGAGGTGGGGACAGGGGGCCGGGGAGCAGTACTTC
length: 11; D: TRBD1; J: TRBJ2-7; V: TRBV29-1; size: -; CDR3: CSVGTGYEQYF; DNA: TGCAGCGTGGGGACAGGCTACGAGCAGTACTTC
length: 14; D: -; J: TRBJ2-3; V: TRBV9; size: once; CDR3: CASSPSVNTDTQYF; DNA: TGTGCCAGCAGCCCTTCGGTAAACACAGATACGCAGTATTTT
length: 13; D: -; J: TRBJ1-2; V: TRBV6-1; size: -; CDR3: CASSEVRNYGYTF; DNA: TGTGCCAGCAGTGAAGTGCGTAACTATGGCTACACCTTC
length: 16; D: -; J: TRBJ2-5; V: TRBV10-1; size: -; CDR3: CASSSTGSGLQETQYF; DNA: TGCGCCAGCAGTTCGACCGGTAGCGGCTTACAAGAGACCCAGTACTTC
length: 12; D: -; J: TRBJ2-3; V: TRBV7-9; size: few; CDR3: CASSLGAQTQYF; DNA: TGTGCCAGCAGCTTAGGGGCCCAGACGCAGTATTTT
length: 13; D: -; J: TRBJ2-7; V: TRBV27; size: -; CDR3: CASSLSGRGEQYF; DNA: TGTGCCAGCAGTTTGTCGGGGCGGGGCGAGCAGTACTTC
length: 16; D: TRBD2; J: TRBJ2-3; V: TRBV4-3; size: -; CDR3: CASSQGGLAGADTQYF; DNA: TGCGCCAGCAGCCAGGGGGGACTAGCGGGGGCAGATACGCAGTATTTT
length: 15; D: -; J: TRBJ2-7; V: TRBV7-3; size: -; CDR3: CASSQEGGRSYEQYF; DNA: TGTGCCAGCAGCCAAGAGGGAGGACGGAGCTACGAGCAGTACTTC
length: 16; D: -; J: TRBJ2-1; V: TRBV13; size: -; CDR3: CASSLATRVPYNEQFF; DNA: TGTGCCAGCAGCTTAGCTACCAGGGTGCCCTACAATGAGCAGTTCTTC
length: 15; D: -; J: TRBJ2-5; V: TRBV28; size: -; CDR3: CASSSGIGVQETQYF; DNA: TGTGCCAGCAGTTCAGGGATCGGGGTTCAAGAGACCCAGTACTTC
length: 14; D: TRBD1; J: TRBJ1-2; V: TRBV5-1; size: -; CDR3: CASSTGQGAGGYTF; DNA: TGCGCCAGCAGCACAGGACAGGGGGCGGGAGGCTACACCTTC
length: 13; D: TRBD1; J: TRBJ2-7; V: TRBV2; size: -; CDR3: CASSRRQGDEQYF; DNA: TGTGCCAGCAGTCGGAGGCAGGGGGACGAGCAGTACTTC
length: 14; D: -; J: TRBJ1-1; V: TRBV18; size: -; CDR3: CASSPPSMNTEAFF; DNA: TGTGCCAGCTCACCCCCTAGCATGAACACTGAAGCTTTCTTT
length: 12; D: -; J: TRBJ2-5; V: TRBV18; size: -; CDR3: CASSSFQETQYF; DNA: TGTGCCAGCTCATCATTCCAAGAGACCCAGTACTTC
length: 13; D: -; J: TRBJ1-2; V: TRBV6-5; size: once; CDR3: CASSYSWARGYTF; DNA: TGTGCCAGCAGTTACTCGTGGGCGCGGGGCTACACCTTC
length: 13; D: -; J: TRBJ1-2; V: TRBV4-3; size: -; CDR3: CASGSRGLYGYTF; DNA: TGCGCCAGCGGTTCACGGGGCCTCTATGGCTACACCTTC
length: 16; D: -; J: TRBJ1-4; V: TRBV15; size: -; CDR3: CATSRGDTSTNEKLFF; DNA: TGTGCCACCAGCAGAGGGGACACCTCAACTAATGAAAAACTGTTTTTT
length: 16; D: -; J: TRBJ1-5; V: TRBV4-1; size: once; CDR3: CASSQVPSVSNQPQHF; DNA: TGCGCCAGCAGCCAAGTCCCCAGTGTCAGCAATCAGCCCCAGCATTTT
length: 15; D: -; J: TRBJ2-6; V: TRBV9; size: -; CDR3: CASSVTASGANVLTF; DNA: TGTGCCAGCAGCGTTACAGCCTCTGGGGCCAACGTCCTGACTTTC
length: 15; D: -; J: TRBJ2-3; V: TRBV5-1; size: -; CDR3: CASTPYKDSTDTQYF; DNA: TGCGCCAGCACCCCCTACAAAGACAGCACAGATACGCAGTATTTT
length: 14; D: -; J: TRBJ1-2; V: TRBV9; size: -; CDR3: CASSSLTGSRGYTF; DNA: TGTGCCAGCAGCTCCTTGACAGGCTCTAGAGGCTACACCTTC
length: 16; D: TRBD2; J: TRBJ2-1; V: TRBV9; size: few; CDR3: CASSVGLAGTYNEQFF; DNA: TGTGCCAGCAGCGTCGGACTAGCGGGAACCTACAATGAGCAGTTCTTC
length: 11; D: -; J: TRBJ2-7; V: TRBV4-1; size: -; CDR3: CASSQQGEQYF; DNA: TGCGCCAGCAGCCAACAAGGAGAGCAGTACTTC
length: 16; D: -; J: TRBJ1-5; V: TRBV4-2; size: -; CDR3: CASSQDWGGWGQPQHF; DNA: TGTGCCAGCAGCCAAGATTGGGGGGGGTGGGGTCAGCCCCAGCATTTT